These 9 T cell receptor beta chains were sequenced from one sample in a study of cytomegalovirus exposure and HLA in healthy donors. This PCR relied on a set of 60 Vbeta primers and 13 Jbeta primers. Only in-frame clones appear in the TCRdb table, and some are missing; sequencing was by immunoSEQ multiplex PCR. The sample consists of about 100,000 clones, approximately 77% of them appearing once. The sequenced material came from PBMCs. These receptors were obtained from a male donor in good health and CMV-seropositive.

This sequence joins TRBV19 and TRBJ2-1; tentative D call: TRBD2 (6 bases). Trimming pared 5 bases from V and 3 bases from J, leaving 17 bases between. The CDR3 loop spans 16 amino acids. Per germline, CDR1 LNHDA and CDR2 SQIVND (reference sequence). The DNA of the CDR3 is TGTGCCAGTAGTGCCGAGGCGGGAACGTTCTACAATGAGCAGTTCTTC. This encodes CASSAEAGTFYNEQFF.

The chain links TRBV5-1 to TRBJ1-2; tentatively, D is TRBD1 (6 bases). The CDR3 runs to 15 residues. Per germline, CDR1 SGHRS and CDR2 YFSETQ. Trimming stripped 5 bases from V and 2 bases from J, with 16 bases between. The CDR3 here is CASRSPGHRNYGYTF. The CDR3 nucleotides read TGCGCCAGCAGGTCACCGGGACACCGAAACTATGGCTACACCTTC.

The chain couples TRBV5-4 to TRBJ1-1, with D maybe TRBD1 (6 bases). The CDR3 sequence is 14 residues long. Between the trimmed V and J ends, which lost 4 bases and 1 base, there was a span of 11 bases. CDR1 SGHNT and CDR2 YYREEE come from the germline V gene (reference sequence). The CDR3 spells CASSPGQTNTEAFF. The CDR3, as DNA: TGTGCCAGCAGCCCTGGACAGACGAACACTGAAGCTTTCTTT.

The V gene is TRBV9, the J gene TRBJ2-1; possibly TRBD2 for D (6 bases). Germline V gene lookup returns CDR1 SGDLS and CDR2 YYNGEE. The CDR3 extends over 14 amino acids. Trimming took 0 bases from V and 9 from J, leaving 13 bases between them. This CDR3 reads CASSVEDGRGEQFF. In nucleotides, the CDR3 is TGTGCCAGCAGCGTAGAGGACGGGAGAGGTGAGCAGTTCTTC.

This clone was recorded a few times. The rearrangement links TRBV6-1 to TRBJ2-7; 7 nucleotides align to TRBD2. CDR1 is MNHNS and CDR2 is SASEGT in the germline V gene. There are 14 residues in the CDR3. V shed 8 bases and J 5 bases; nucleotides not matched to a gene: 12. The CDR3 coding sequence is TGTGCCAGCCGCCCTGGGCAGGGAGGGAACGAGCAGTACTTC. This encodes CASRPGQGGNEQYF.

The V gene is TRBV7-8, the J gene TRBJ2-3, with D tentatively TRBD2 (6 bases). CDR1 and CDR2 from the germline V gene are SGHVS and FQNEAQ. The CDR3 contains 14 residues. The V and J ends lost 4 bases and 4 bases respectively, with 12 bases between them. CDR3 sequence: CASSSRQRADTQYF. CDR3 in DNA: TGTGCCAGCAGCTCCCGCCAGCGGGCAGATACGCAGTATTTT.

The chain joins TRBV30 to TRBJ1-6; D is unclear. CDR3 length: 13 amino acids. V lost 3 bases and J lost 5, with 8 bases in between. Per the germline V gene, CDR1 is GTSNPN and CDR2 is SVGIG (reference sequence). CDR3 region: CAWSPTNNSPLHF. DNA of the CDR3: TGTGCCTGGAGCCCGACAAATAATTCACCCCTCCACTTT.

In this sample, this clone turned up a few times. The rearrangement uses TRBV10-3 and TRBJ2-5; TRBD1 aligns across 8 bases. The CDR3 loop spans 12 amino acids. Trimming cost V 10 bases and J 5 bases; bases outside gene matches: 6. Germline V gene lookup returns CDR1 ENHRY and CDR2 SYGVKD. The CDR3 DNA is TGTGCCACCAAGGGACAGGAGGAGACCCAGTACTTC. Translating it yields CATKGQEETQYF.

This sequence joins TRBV11-3 and TRBJ2-1; 7 bases align to TRBD2. The ends lost 5 bases at V and 1 base at J; junction bases unmatched: 5. From germline, CDR1 is SGHNT and CDR2 YENEEA. CDR3 length equals 15 residues. CDR3 in amino acids: CASSEGLQSYNEQFF. The CDR3 DNA reads TGTGCCAGCAGCGAGGGACTACAATCCTACAATGAGCAGTTCTTC.